A single sample is the source of the 30 T cell receptor beta chains below, sequenced in a study of cytomegalovirus exposure and HLA in healthy donors. Vbeta (60) and Jbeta (13) primers were used in the PCR. Repertoires were generated with immunoSEQ multiplex PCR, while TCRdb's copy carries only in-frame clones and drops some. Here the sample spans 100,000 or so clones, about four fifths being singletons. The sequenced sample was PBMCs. Receptors originate from a woman in her thirties or forties in good health and CMV-seronegative.

The chain links TRBV19 to TRBJ2-3; 8 nucleotides align to TRBD2. The CDR3 is 15 residues long. From germline, CDR1 is LNHDA and CDR2 SQIVND (reference sequence). V lost 10 bases, J lost 5 bases, and 14 bases stayed unmatched. Here the CDR3 reads CATRSERESLDTQYF. The CDR3 DNA reads TGTGCCACTAGATCGGAGCGGGAGTCACTAGATACGCAGTATTTT.

This chain joins TRBV2 and TRBJ2-1; D might be TRBD1 (6 bases). The ends were cut back, 6 bases at V and 5 bases at J, with 17 bases in the middle. The germline V gene has CDR1 SNHLY and CDR2 FYNNEI. This CDR3 comprises 15 residues. CDR3 sequence (DNA): TGTGCCAGCAGGCCTCGGGAAGGGGGAAACAATGAGCAGTTCTTC. Its translation: CASRPREGGNNEQFF.

This clone was found a few times. The chain couples TRBV6-5 to TRBJ1-5; TRBD1 matches 12 bases. The CDR3 runs to 15 residues. Germline-derived CDR1 and CDR2 are MNHEY and SVGAGI. V shed 5 bases, J shed 8 bases, and the junction held 7 bases outside the gene matches. The CDR3, as DNA: TGTGCCAGCAGTACGGGACAGGGGGCAGTCGAGCCCCAGCATTTT. Its translation: CASSTGQGAVEPQHF.

The V call is TRBV5-8, the J call TRBJ1-2; D might be TRBD1 (5 bases). The CDR3 loop spans 14 amino acids. The germline V gene has CDR1 SGHTS and CDR2 YDEGEE. Between the trimmed V and J ends, which lost 3 bases and 0 bases, there was a span of 9 bases. Here the CDR3 reads CASSSGDPNYGYTF. The DNA for the CDR3 is TGTGCCAGCAGCTCGGGGGACCCTAACTATGGCTACACCTTC.

The J gene is TRBJ2-7, the V gene TRBV6-5; TRBD1 is a possible D gene (6 bases). CDR1 is MNHEY and CDR2 is SVGAGI in the germline V gene. Trimming shortened V by 6 bases and J by 4 bases, and 16 bases separated the two germline ends. The CDR3 sequence is 14 residues long. This CDR3 is CASSTGEGGYEQYF. For the CDR3, the DNA is TGTGCCAGCAGCACCGGGGAAGGGGGTTACGAGCAGTACTTC.

The chain employs TRBV7-2 and TRBJ2-7; D possibly corresponds to TRBD2 (5 bases). The J call may be in error: the DNA end matches TRBJ2-5 better. This CDR3 comprises 17 residues. In germline, CDR1 is SGHTA, CDR2 FQGNSA. CDR3 loop: CASSFSGFGRAQETQYF. The CDR3 DNA reads as TGTGCCAGCAGCTTTAGTGGGTTTGGGCGGGCCCAAGAGACCCAGTACTTC.

A word on this clone: Mismatch with germline at one junction end may stem from a read error. The rearrangement uses TRBV7-9 and TRBJ2-7; the D gene is possibly TRBD1 (6 bases). From germline, CDR1 is SEHNR and CDR2 FQNEAQ (reference sequence). This CDR3 is built from 14 residues. This CDR3 is CSSSPRQAHYEQYF. The CDR3 coding sequence is TGTTCCAGCAGCCCTCGACAGGCCCACTACGAGCAGTACTTC.

Of note for this clone: The sample has other DNA sequences that encode this CDR3 too. This chain joins TRBV7-3 and TRBJ2-7; TRBD2 is a possible D gene (5 bases). Deletions cut 1 base from V and 2 bases from J, with 9 bases between. CDR1 and CDR2 (germline): SGHTA, FQGTGA. The CDR3 runs to 14 residues. CDR3 in amino acids: CASSLMPGTYEQYF. The CDR3 bases are TGTGCCAGCAGCTTAATGCCCGGGACCTACGAGCAGTACTTC.

V usage is TRBV2 and J usage is TRBJ1-4; TRBD1 matches at 8 bases. Looked up from germline, CDR1 is SNHLY and CDR2 is FYNNEI. The CDR3 is 15 amino acids. Trimming took 2 bases from V and 5 from J; bases not matched to a gene: 4. CDR3 DNA sequence: TGTGCCAGCAGTGAAACAGACAGGGGAAATGAAAAACTGTTTTTT. Translation: CASSETDRGNEKLFF.

The chain employs TRBV9 and TRBJ2-2; 11 bases match TRBD2. Trimming took 0 bases from V and 5 from J; bases not matched to a gene: 3. This CDR3 contains 16 residues. The germline V gene has CDR1 SGDLS and CDR2 YYNGEE. The CDR3 sequence: CASSVATSGSTGELFF. As DNA, the CDR3 is TGTGCCAGCAGCGTAGCTACTAGCGGGAGTACCGGGGAGCTGTTTTTT. Full variable domain (rest looked up from reference TRBV9 and TRBJ2-2): DSGVTQTPKHLITATGQRVTLRCSPRSGDLSVYWYQQSLDQGLQFLIQYYNGEERAKGNILERFSAQQFPDLHSELNLSSLELGDSALYFCASSVATSGSTGELFFGEGSRLTVL.

The chain combines TRBV2 with TRBJ1-2; D remains ambiguous. Germline loops: CDR1 SNHLY, CDR2 FYNNEI. This CDR3 comprises 17 residues. Between the trimmed V and J ends, which lost 3 bases and 4 bases, there was a span of 21 bases. CDR3 region: CASSEGWSPVGLYGYTF. The CDR3 bases are TGTGCCAGCAGTGAGGGCTGGTCCCCGGTAGGTCTCTATGGCTACACCTTC.

This rearrangement joins TRBV27 to TRBJ2-7, with a weak D call TRBD2 (5 bases). The CDR3 is 14 residues long. The ends were cut back, 5 bases at V and 3 bases at J, with 14 bases in the middle. Germline V lookup: CDR1 MNHEY, CDR2 SMNVEV (reference sequence). The CDR3 region has the DNA TGTGCCAGCAGTCAGAGGGCGGTCGTCTACGAGCAGTACTTC. Translating it yields CASSQRAVVYEQYF.

The J gene is TRBJ2-7, the V gene TRBV11-3; 12 nucleotides line up with TRBD1. The CDR3 contains 16 residues. In germline, CDR1 is SGHNT, CDR2 YENEEA. V shed 5 bases and J 1 base; nucleotides not matched to a gene: 6. In nucleotides, the CDR3 is TGTGCCAGCAGCCGTCCGGGACAGGGGGCATCCTACGAGCAGTACTTC. This sequence encodes CASSRPGQGASYEQYF. Combining the CDR3 with reference TRBV11-3 and TRBJ2-7 gives the whole variable domain EAGVVQSPRYKIIEKKQPVAFWCNPISGHNTLYWYLQNLGQGPELLIRYENEEAVDDSQLPKDRFSAERLKGVDSTLKIQPAELGDSAVYLCASSRPGQGASYEQYFGPGTRLTVT.

As regards this clone: At one of its ends the junction is not consistent with the germline gene, which may arise from a read error. The chain recombines TRBV7-7 with TRBJ1-1; 10 nucleotides line up with TRBD1. CDR3 length equals 18 residues. Germline V CDR1 and CDR2: SSHAT, FNYEAQ (reference sequence). The CDR3 spells CASSTKTGGGEGDTEAFF. The CDR3 DNA is TGTGCTAGCAGTACAAAGACAGGGGGCGGGGAGGGGGACACTGAAGCTTTCTTT.

V and J are TRBV28 and TRBJ2-7; 7 nucleotides align to TRBD2. Unmatched junction bases numbered 6, after V lost 4 bases and J lost 0 bases. CDR1 is MDHEN, CDR2 SYDVKM, per germline. This CDR3 region has 15 residues. CDR3 DNA sequence: TGTGCCAGCAGTTGGGGGGGAGCGAGCTCCTACGAGCAGTACTTC. Its protein product is CASSWGGASSYEQYF. The full variable domain, its missing parts supplied by reference TRBV28 and TRBJ2-7, is DVKVTQSSRYLVKRTGEKVFLECVQDMDHENMFWYRQDPGLGLRLIYFSYDVKMKEKGDIPEGYSVSREKKERFSLILESASTNQTSMYLCASSWGGASSYEQYFGPGTRLTVT.

The V gene is TRBV7-3, the J gene TRBJ2-3; perhaps TRBD2 as D (6 bases). The V gene lost 0 bases and the J gene lost 5 bases, with 9 bases spanning the gap. The CDR3 covers 14 residues. Germline V gene lookup returns CDR1 SGHTA and CDR2 FQGTGA. The CDR3 loop is CASSLTGGKDTQYF. The CDR3 DNA reads TGTGCCAGCAGCTTAACTGGAGGGAAAGATACGCAGTATTTT.

This clone was observed once. V is TRBV6-5 and J is TRBJ1-5; no clear D gene. The CDR3 covers 14 residues. Per the germline V gene, CDR1 is MNHEY and CDR2 is SVGAGI. Trimming pared 5 bases from V and 5 bases from J, leaving 13 bases between. CDR3 sequence reads: CASSVRGVDQPQHF. The CDR3 DNA reads TGTGCCAGCAGTGTACGTGGAGTCGATCAGCCCCAGCATTTT.

V usage is TRBV2 and J usage is TRBJ2-2, with TRBD2 matching 10 bases. The germline CDR1 and CDR2 sequences are SNHLY and FYNNEI. This CDR3 comprises 19 residues. The J segment lost 3 bases and the V segment lost 5 bases, leaving 15 bases of the junction unmatched. The CDR3 DNA reads TGTGCCAGCAGTAGTAAGCGGGAGGGCCTGAGGTGGTACACCGGGGAGCTGTTTTTT. Translating it yields CASSSKREGLRWYTGELFF. The variable domain in full, completed from reference TRBV2 and TRBJ2-2, reads EPEVTQTPSHQVTQMGQEVILRCVPISNHLYFYWYRQILGQKVEFLVSFYNNEISEKSEIFDDQFSVERPDGSNFTLKIRSTKLEDSAMYFCASSSKREGLRWYTGELFFGEGSRLTVL.

The chain's CDR3 is CASSIGTAYEQYF. The CDR3 coding sequence is TGTGCCAGTAGTATTGGGACAGCCTACGAGCAGTACTTC. The chain recombines TRBV19 with TRBJ2-7; 7 bases map to TRBD1. The CDR3 sequence is 13 residues long. CDR1 LNHDA and CDR2 SQIVND come from the germline V gene (reference sequence). V lost 3 bases and J lost 2; bases outside the gene matches: 1. The full variable domain, with the rest looked up from reference TRBV19 and TRBJ2-7, is DGGITQSPKYLFRKEGQNVTLSCEQNLNHDAMYWYRQDPGQGLRLIYYSQIVNDFQKGDIAEGYSVSREKKESFPLTVTSAQKNPTAFYLCASSIGTAYEQYFGPGTRLTVT.

Only one count was recorded for this clone. V usage is TRBV6-1 and J usage is TRBJ1-2, with D perhaps TRBD1 (6 bases). The germline V gene has CDR1 MNHNS and CDR2 SASEGT. Trimming pared 6 bases from V and 6 bases from J, leaving 8 bases between. This CDR3 is built from 11 residues. The CDR3 nucleotides are TGTGCCAGCAGCGACAGGAATGGCTACACCTTC. Translation: CASSDRNGYTF.

This chain uses TRBV5-1 with TRBJ1-4; the D gene is possibly TRBD1 (5 bases). The germline gives CDR1 SGHRS, CDR2 YFSETQ. V lost 0 bases and J lost 1, with 13 bases in between. CDR3 length: 17 residues. The DNA for the CDR3 is TGCGCCAGCAGCTTGGGGCCAGGGAGGGGAACTAATGAAAAACTGTTTTTT. Translating it yields CASSLGPGRGTNEKLFF.

This chain connects TRBV19 to TRBJ2-7; no clear D. Trimming cost V 6 bases and J 4 bases, with 13 bases left between them. Germline-derived CDR1 and CDR2 are LNHDA and SQIVND (reference sequence). This CDR3 has 13 residues. The CDR3 spells CASSSPPGYEQYF. CDR3 sequence (DNA): TGTGCCAGTAGCTCCCCCCCCGGGTACGAGCAGTACTTC.

This chain joins TRBV12-5 and TRBJ2-1, with a possible D match to TRBD1 (6 bases). The CDR3 has 14 amino acids. Between the trimmed V and J ends, which lost 3 bases and 8 bases, there was a span of 14 bases. Per the germline V gene, CDR1 is LGHNT and CDR2 is FRNRAP. CDR3 bases: TGTGCTAGTGGTTTACCCACAGGGAAGTATGAGCAGTTCTTC. Amino acid sequence: CASGLPTGKYEQFF.

The chain joins TRBV6-5 to TRBJ2-7, with a weak D call TRBD2 (6 bases). Trimming left V 5 bases short and J 2 bases short, with 10 bases between. The CDR3 is 13 residues long. Germline values: CDR1 MNHEY, CDR2 SVGAGI. The CDR3 DNA reads as TGTGCCAGCAGTGACGGACTAACCTACGAGCAGTACTTC. Translating gives CASSDGLTYEQYF.

The genes are TRBV7-6 and TRBJ2-7; D possibly corresponds to TRBD1 (6 bases). V was pared by 5 bases and J by 6 bases, with 17 bases between. CDR1 SGHVS and CDR2 FNYEAQ come from the germline V gene. The CDR3 contains 14 residues. DNA of the CDR3: TGTGCCAGCAGCGCGCAAGAACAGGGAATCGAGCAGTACTTC. As protein: CASSAQEQGIEQYF.

This sequence joins TRBV7-8 and TRBJ1-5, with TRBD1 identical over 8 bases. CDR1 SGHVS and CDR2 FQNEAQ come from the germline V gene. The ends lost 1 base at V and 7 bases at J; junction bases unmatched: 6. The length of the CDR3 is 15 residues. CDR3 DNA sequence: TGTGCCAGCAGCTTAGGGACAGGGTTAAACCAGCCCCAGCATTTT. It is translated as CASSLGTGLNQPQHF.

This clone has more than one count but fewer than ten. This chain uses TRBV11-1 with TRBJ2-2, with 11 bases matching TRBD2. J was trimmed by 4 bases and V by 2 bases; bases with no gene match: 0. Looked up from germline, CDR1 is SGHAT and CDR2 is FQDESV (reference sequence). This CDR3 is built from 15 residues. The CDR3 DNA sequence: TGTGCCAGCAGCTTAACTAGCGGGAGCACCGGGGAGCTGTTTTTT. This encodes CASSLTSGSTGELFF.

V usage is TRBV19 and J usage is TRBJ2-5; 7 bases match TRBD2. CDR3 length: 12 amino acids. V was clipped by 4 bases and J by 4 bases; unmatched bases: 0. The germline gives CDR1 LNHDA, CDR2 SQIVND (reference sequence). CDR3: CASSKRGETQYF. In DNA form, the CDR3 reads TGTGCCAGTAGTAAGCGGGGAGAGACCCAGTACTTC.

The chain combines TRBV30 with TRBJ2-3, with 9 bases lining up with TRBD1. The CDR3 loop spans 15 amino acids. The trim removed 2 bases at V and 4 bases at J, leaving 7 bases unmatched. Germline CDR1 reads GTSNPN; CDR2 reads SVGIG (reference sequence). CDR3 nucleotides: TGTGCCTGGAGTTCCGGGACAGGGTTCCCAGATACGCAGTATTTT. Its translation is CAWSSGTGFPDTQYF. Drawing the rest from reference TRBV30 and TRBJ2-3, the complete variable domain is SQTIHQWPATLVQPVGSPLSLECTVEGTSNPNLYWYRQAAGRGLQLLFYSVGIGQISSEVPQNLSASRPQDRQFILSSKKLLLSDSGFYLCAWSSGTGFPDTQYFGPGTRLTVL.

The CDR3 loop reads CASSSLTSGSIYEQYF. Written as DNA, the CDR3 is TGTGCCAGCAGCTCCTTGACTAGCGGGAGCATCTACGAGCAGTACTTC. The V call is TRBV7-2, the J call TRBJ2-7, with 12 bases aligning to TRBD2. This CDR3 is 16 amino acids long. Germline V gives CDR1 SGHTA, CDR2 FQGNSA. V shed 4 bases and J 3 bases; nucleotides not matched to a gene: 7. Drawing the rest from reference TRBV7-2 and TRBJ2-7, the complete variable domain is GAGVSQSPSNKVTEKGKDVELRCDPISGHTALYWYRQSLGQGLEFLIYFQGNSAPDKSGLPSDRFSAERTGGSVSTLTIQRTQQEDSAVYLCASSSLTSGSIYEQYFGPGTRLTVT.